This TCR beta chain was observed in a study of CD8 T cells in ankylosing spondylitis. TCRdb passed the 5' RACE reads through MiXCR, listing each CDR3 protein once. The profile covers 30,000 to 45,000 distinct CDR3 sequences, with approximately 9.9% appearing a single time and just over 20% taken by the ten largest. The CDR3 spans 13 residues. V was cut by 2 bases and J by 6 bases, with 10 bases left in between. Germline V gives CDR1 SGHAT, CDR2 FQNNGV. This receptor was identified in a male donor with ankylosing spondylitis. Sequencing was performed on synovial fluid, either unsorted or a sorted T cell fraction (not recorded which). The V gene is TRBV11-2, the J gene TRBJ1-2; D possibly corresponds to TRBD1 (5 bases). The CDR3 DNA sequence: TGTGCCAGCAGCTTATTCGAAGGGGATGGCTACACCTTC. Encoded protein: CASSLFEGDGYTF.